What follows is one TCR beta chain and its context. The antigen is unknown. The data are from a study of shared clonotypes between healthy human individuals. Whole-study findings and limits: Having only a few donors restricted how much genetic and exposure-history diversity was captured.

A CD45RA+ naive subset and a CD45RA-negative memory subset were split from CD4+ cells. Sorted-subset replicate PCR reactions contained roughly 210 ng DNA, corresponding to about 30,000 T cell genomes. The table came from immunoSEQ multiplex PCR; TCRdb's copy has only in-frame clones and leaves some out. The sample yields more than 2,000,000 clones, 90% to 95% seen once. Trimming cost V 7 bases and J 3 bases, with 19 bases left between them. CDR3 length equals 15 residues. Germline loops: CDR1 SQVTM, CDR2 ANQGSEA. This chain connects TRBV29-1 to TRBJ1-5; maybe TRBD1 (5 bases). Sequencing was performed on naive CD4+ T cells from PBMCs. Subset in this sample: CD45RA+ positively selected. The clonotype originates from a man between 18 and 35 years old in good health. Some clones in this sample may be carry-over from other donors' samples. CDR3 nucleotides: TGCAGCGCATCCCGCGGGCAGGGCCACAATCAGCCCCAGCATTTT. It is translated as CSASRGQGHNQPQHF.